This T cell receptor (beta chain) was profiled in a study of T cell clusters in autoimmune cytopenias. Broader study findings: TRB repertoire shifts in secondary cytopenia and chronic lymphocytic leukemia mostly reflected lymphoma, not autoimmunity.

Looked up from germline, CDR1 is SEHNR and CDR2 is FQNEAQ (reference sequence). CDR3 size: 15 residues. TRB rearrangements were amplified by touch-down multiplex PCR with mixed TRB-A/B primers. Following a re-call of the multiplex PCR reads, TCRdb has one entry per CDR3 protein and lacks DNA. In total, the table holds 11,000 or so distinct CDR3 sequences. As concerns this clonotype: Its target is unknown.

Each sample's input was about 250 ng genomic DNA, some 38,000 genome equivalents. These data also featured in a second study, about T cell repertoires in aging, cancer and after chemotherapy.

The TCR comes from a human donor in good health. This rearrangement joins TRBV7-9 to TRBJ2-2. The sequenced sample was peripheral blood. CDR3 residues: CASSLRASNTGELFF.